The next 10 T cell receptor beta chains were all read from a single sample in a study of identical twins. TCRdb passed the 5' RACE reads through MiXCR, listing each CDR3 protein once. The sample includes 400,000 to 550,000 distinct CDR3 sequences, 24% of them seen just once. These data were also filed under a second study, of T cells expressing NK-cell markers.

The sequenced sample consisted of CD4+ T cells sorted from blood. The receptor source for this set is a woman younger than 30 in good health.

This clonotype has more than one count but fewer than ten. Here the CDR3 reads CSALRGAGGTEAFF. CDR3 sequence (DNA): TGCAGTGCCCTTAGAGGGGCGGGCGGGACTGAAGCTTTCTTT. The genes are TRBV20-1 and TRBJ1-1; possible D gene TRBD1, 5 bases. The germline gives CDR1 DFQATT, CDR2 SNEGSKA (reference sequence). V was pared by 6 bases and J by 5 bases, with 19 bases between. This CDR3 has 14 amino acids.

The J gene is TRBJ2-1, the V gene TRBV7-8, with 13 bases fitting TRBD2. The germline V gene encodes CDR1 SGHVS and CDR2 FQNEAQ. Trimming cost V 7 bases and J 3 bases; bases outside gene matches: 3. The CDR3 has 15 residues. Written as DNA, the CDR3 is TGTGCCAGCATGGGACTAGCGGGATTCTACAATGAGCAGTTCTTC. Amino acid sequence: CASMGLAGFYNEQFF.

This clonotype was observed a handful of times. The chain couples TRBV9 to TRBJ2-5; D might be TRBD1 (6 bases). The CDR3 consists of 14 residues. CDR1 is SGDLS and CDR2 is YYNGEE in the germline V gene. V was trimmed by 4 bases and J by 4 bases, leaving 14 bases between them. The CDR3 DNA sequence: TGTGCCAGCAGCACAACAGGGATCGGAGAGACCCAGTACTTC. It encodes CASSTTGIGETQYF.

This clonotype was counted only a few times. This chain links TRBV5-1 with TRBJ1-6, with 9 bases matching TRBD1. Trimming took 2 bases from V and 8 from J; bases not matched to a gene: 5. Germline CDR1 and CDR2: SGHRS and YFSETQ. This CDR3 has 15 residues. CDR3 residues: CASSFVQGADSPLHF. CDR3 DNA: TGCGCCAGCAGCTTCGTACAGGGGGCAGATTCACCCCTCCACTTT.

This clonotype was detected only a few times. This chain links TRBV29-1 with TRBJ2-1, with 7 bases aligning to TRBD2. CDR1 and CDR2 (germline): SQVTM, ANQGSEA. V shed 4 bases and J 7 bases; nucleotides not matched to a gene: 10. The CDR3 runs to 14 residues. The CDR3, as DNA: TGCAGCGTTGCCCCTCGCGGGAGAAGGAATGAGCAGTTCTTC. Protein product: CSVAPRGRRNEQFF.

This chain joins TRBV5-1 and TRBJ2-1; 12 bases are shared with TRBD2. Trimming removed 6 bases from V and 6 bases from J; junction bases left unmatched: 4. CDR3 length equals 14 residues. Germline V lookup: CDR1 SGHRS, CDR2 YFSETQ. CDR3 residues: CASKGLAGSNEQFF. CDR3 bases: TGCGCCAGCAAAGGACTAGCGGGATCCAATGAGCAGTTCTTC. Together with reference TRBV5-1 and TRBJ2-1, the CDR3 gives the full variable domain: KAGVTQTPRYLIKTRGQQVTLSCSPISGHRSVSWYQQTPGQGLQFLFEYFSETQRNKGNFPGRFSGRQFSNSRSEMNVSTLELGDSALYLCASKGLAGSNEQFFGPGTRLTVL.

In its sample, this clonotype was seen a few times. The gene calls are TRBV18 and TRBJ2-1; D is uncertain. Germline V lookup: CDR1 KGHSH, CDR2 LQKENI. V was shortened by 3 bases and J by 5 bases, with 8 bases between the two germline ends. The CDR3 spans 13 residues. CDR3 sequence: CASSPPPNNEQFF. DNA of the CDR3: TGTGCCAGCTCACCGCCCCCCAACAATGAGCAGTTCTTC.

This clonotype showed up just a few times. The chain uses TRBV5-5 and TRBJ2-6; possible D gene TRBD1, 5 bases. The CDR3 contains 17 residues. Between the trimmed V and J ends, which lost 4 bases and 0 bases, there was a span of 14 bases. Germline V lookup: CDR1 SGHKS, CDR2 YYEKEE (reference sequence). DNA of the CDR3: TGTGCCAGCAGCGGGGCAGCGTTCTTCTCTGGGGCCAACGTCCTGACTTTC. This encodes CASSGAAFFSGANVLTF. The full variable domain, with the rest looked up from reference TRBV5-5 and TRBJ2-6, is DAGVTQSPTHLIKTRGQQVTLRCSPISGHKSVSWYQQVLGQGPQFIFQYYEKEERGRGNFPDRFSARQFPNYSSELNVNALLLGDSALYLCASSGAAFFSGANVLTFGAGSRLTVL.

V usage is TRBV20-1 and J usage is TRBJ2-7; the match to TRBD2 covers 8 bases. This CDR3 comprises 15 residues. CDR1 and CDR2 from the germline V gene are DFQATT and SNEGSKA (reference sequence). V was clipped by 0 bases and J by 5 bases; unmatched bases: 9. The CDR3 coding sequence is TGCAGTGCTAGAGATAGGACGGGAGGGCCCCACGAGCAGTACTTC. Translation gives CSARDRTGGPHEQYF.

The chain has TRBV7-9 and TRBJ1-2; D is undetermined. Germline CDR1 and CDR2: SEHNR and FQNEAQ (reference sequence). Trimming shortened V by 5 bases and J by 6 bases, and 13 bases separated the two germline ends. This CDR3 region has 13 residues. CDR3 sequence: CASSPRSGNGYTF. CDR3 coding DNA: TGTGCCAGCAGCCCGCGTTCGGGGAATGGCTACACCTTC.